This passage covers 10 T cell receptor beta chains from one sample sequenced in a study of blood T cell repertoires in COVID-19. Data came from immunoSEQ multiplex PCR; TCRdb stores just in-frame clones and leaves some out. The sample has some 110,000 clones, roughly nine tenths seen once. Sample: peripheral blood. These TCRs come from a man in his forties or fifties with acute or convalescent COVID-19.

V gene TRBV2 combines with J gene TRBJ1-6, with a tentative D call TRBD1 (6 bases). V dropped 5 bases and J dropped 0 bases, with 11 bases sitting between them. CDR1 is SNHLY, CDR2 FYNNEI, per germline. The CDR3 runs to 16 residues. The CDR3 is CASSPDRSSYNSPLHF. The CDR3 nucleotides are TGTGCCAGCAGTCCTGACAGGAGCTCCTATAATTCACCCCTCCACTTT.

The chain is built from TRBV2 and TRBJ1-1, with no clear D. Germline CDR1 reads SNHLY; CDR2 reads FYNNEI. Trimming shortened V by 6 bases and J by 0 bases, and 11 bases separated the two germline ends. The CDR3 consists of 14 residues. CDR3 nucleotides: TGTGCCAGCAGAAGAGAGGCAGTGAACACTGAAGCTTTCTTT. The encoded protein is CASRREAVNTEAFF.

The chain combines TRBV4-2 with TRBJ2-2, with 11 bases that match TRBD2. Looked up from germline, CDR1 is LGHNA and CDR2 is YNFKEQ. CDR3 size: 16 residues. J gave up 2 bases and V 4 bases, and 3 bases lay outside the gene matches. CDR3 nucleotides: TGTGCCAGCAGCCCCCTAGCGGGGGGTAACACCGGGGAGCTGTTTTTT. Translated, it gives CASSPLAGGNTGELFF.

The V gene is TRBV5-8, the J gene TRBJ1-1; TRBD1 might be the D (5 bases). Looked up from germline, CDR1 is SGHTS and CDR2 is YDEGEE. V was trimmed by 4 bases and J by 0 bases, leaving 19 bases between them. This CDR3 spans 17 amino acids. The CDR3 loop reads CASSDLGWTKMNTEAFF. CDR3 DNA sequence: TGTGCCAGCAGCGACCTGGGTTGGACAAAGATGAACACTGAAGCTTTCTTT.

This clone appeared once. V usage is TRBV12-5 and J usage is TRBJ2-5; 8 positions match TRBD1. This CDR3 comprises 15 residues. Trimming at V came to 1 base and at J to 5 bases, leaving 6 bases not matched to a gene. Germline V lookup: CDR1 LGHNT, CDR2 FRNRAP. The CDR3 sequence: CASGLARQGSETQYF. In nucleotides, the CDR3 is TGTGCTAGTGGTTTGGCAAGACAGGGGTCCGAGACCCAGTACTTC.

The chain has TRBV2 and TRBJ2-5, with D perhaps matching TRBD1 (5 bases). The CDR3 has 13 residues. With 8 bases removed from V and 5 bases from J, the gap between germline ends came to 15 bases. CDR1 and CDR2 from the germline V gene are SNHLY and FYNNEI. The chain's CDR3 is CASQRQGSETQYF. CDR3 DNA sequence: TGTGCCAGCCAGCGTCAGGGTAGTGAGACCCAGTACTTC. Combining the CDR3 with reference TRBV2 and TRBJ2-5 gives the whole variable domain EPEVTQTPSHQVTQMGQEVILRCVPISNHLYFYWYRQILGQKVEFLVSFYNNEISEKSEIFDDQFSVERPDGSNFTLKIRSTKLEDSAMYFCASQRQGSETQYFGPGTRLLVL.

The rearrangement links TRBV21-1 to TRBJ1-2; the D call TRBD1 from the table was never checked on the DNA. TRBV21-1 is a known pseudogene. CDR3 length: 16 residues. The CDR3 DNA follows: TGTGCCAGCAGCACCAACTGGGCGGACAGAAAAAACGGCTACACCTTC. This encodes CASSTNWADRKNGYTF.

This clone was found a few times. The chain combines TRBV4-1 with TRBJ2-1, with 12 bases aligning to TRBD2. Germline CDR1 is MGHRA and CDR2 is YSYEKL. This CDR3 region has 17 residues. V shed 0 bases, J shed 7 bases, and the junction held 7 bases outside the gene matches. Here the CDR3 DNA reads TGCGCCAGCAGCCAAGATCTGGGACTAGCGGGTGCAAATGAGCAGTTCTTC. It codes for CASSQDLGLAGANEQFF.

J is TRBJ1-4 and V is TRBV6-1, with a possible D match to TRBD1 (5 bases). Germline-derived CDR1 and CDR2 are MNHNS and SASEGT. Between the trimmed V and J ends, which lost 0 bases and 6 bases, there was a span of 14 bases. This CDR3 has 16 residues. CDR3 DNA: TGTGCCAGCAGTGAAGCAGGCGGGACCACGGATGAAAAACTGTTTTTT. Its protein is CASSEAGGTTDEKLFF.

V and J are TRBV25-1 and TRBJ2-3; the match to TRBD1 covers 8 bases. CDR3 length equals 16 residues. CDR1 MGHDK and CDR2 SYGVNS come from the germline V gene. Trimming removed 6 bases from V and 5 bases from J; junction bases left unmatched: 13. In DNA form, the CDR3 reads TGTGCCAGCAGGGGAATCTCCAGGGGGCGGGGAGATACGCAGTATTTT. Its protein is CASRGISRGRGDTQYF.